This T cell receptor (beta chain) was observed in a study of shared clonotypes between healthy human individuals. Study-wide findings and caveats: Clonotype sharing across donors was expected to vary with sequencing depth.

Assay: immunoSEQ multiplex PCR; the TCRdb copy retains only in-frame clones and omits some. The sample has just over 2,000,000 clones, 85% to 95% seen once. In this sample, this clone turned up once. Antigen: not known. The source of this sequence is a young man in good health. The sequenced sample consisted of naive CD4+ T cells sorted from blood. The subset was: CD45RA+ positively selected.

The chain's CDR3 is CASSLGLAGGPRETQYF. The CDR3 DNA reads TGTGCCAGCTCACTCGGACTAGCGGGAGGGCCTCGGGAGACCCAGTACTTC. The rearrangement uses TRBV18 and TRBJ2-5, with 15 bases lining up with TRBD2. CDR1 is KGHSH and CDR2 is LQKENI in the germline V gene. V lost 4 bases to trimming and J lost 5 bases; unmatched junction nucleotides: 8. The CDR3 totals 17 residues.